This TCR beta chain was captured by sequencing in a study of shared clonotypes between healthy human individuals. Broader study findings: The expectation was that sequencing depth would affect clonotype sharing among donors.

The CDR3 covers 14 residues. With 4 bases removed from V and 3 bases from J, the gap between germline ends came to 14 bases. In germline, CDR1 is SGHRS, CDR2 YFSETQ. Genomic DNA of every subset was divided equally among multiple immunoSEQ plates. On ten immunoSEQ deep assay plates, unsorted PBMC DNA was sequenced. Clones were sequenced by immunoSEQ multiplex PCR, and TCRdb holds only the in-frame ones, with some missing. The sample gives about 490,000 clones, over 70% of which show up once; 9.5% to 15% is in the top ten. Ten or more counts support this clone. As yet, its antigen is unknown. The sequence came from a woman in her forties in good health. Some clones in this sample may be carry-over from other donors' samples. The sample consisted of PBMCs. This sequence joins TRBV5-1 and TRBJ2-7; D gene ambiguous. CDR3 coding DNA: TGCGCCAGCAGCCCCGACAACTTAGACTACGAGCAGTACTTC. Its protein product is CASSPDNLDYEQYF. The full variable domain, completed using reference TRBV5-1 and TRBJ2-7, is KAGVTQTPRYLIKTRGQQVTLSCSPISGHRSVSWYQQTPGQGLQFLFEYFSETQRNKGNFPGRFSGRQFSNSRSEMNVSTLELGDSALYLCASSPDNLDYEQYFGPGTRLTVT.